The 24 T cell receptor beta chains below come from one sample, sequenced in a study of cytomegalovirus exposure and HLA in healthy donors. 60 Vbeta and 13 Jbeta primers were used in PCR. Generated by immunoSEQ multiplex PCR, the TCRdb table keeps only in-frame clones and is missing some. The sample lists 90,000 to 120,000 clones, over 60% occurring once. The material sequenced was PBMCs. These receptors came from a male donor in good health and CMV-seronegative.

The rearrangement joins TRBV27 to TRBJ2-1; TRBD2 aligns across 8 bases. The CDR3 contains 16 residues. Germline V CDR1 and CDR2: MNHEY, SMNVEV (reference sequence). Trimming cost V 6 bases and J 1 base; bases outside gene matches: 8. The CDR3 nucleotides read TGTGCCAGCAGACAAACCGGGACTAGTTCCTACAATGAGCAGTTCTTC. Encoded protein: CASRQTGTSSYNEQFF.

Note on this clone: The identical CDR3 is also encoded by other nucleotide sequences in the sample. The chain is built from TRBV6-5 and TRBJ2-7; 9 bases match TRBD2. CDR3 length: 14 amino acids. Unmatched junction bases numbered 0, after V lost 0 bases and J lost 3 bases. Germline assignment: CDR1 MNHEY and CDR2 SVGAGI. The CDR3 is CASSYSSGSYEQYF. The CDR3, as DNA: TGTGCCAGCAGTTACTCTAGCGGGAGCTACGAGCAGTACTTC.

CDR3 region: CASSQDLGSGTEAFF. The CDR3, as DNA: TGCGCCAGCAGCCAAGATCTAGGGAGCGGTACTGAAGCTTTCTTT. This chain links TRBV4-1 with TRBJ1-1; D is unclear. CDR3 length equals 15 residues. Trimming took 0 bases from V and 5 from J, leaving 13 bases between them. Germline values: CDR1 MGHRA, CDR2 YSYEKL.

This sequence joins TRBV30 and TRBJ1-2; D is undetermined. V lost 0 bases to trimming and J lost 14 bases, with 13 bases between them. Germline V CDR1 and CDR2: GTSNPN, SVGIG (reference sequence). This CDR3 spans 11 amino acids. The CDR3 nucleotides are TGTGCCTGGAGTGTACTGGGTATGAGGACCTTC. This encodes CAWSVLGMRTF.

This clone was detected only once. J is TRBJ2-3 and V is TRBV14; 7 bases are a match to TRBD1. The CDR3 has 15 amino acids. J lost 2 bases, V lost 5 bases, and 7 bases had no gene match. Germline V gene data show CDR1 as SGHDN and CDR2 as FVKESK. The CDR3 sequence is CASSAQGQITDTQYF. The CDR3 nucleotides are TGTGCCAGCAGCGCCCAGGGACAGATCACAGATACGCAGTATTTT.

The CDR3 nucleotides are TGTGCCAGCAGTTCAGGGTTCTCCTACAATGAGCAGTTCTTC. Its translation is CASSSGFSYNEQFF. J is TRBJ2-1 and V is TRBV27, with a tentative D call TRBD1 (5 bases). Deletions cut 4 bases from V and 0 bases from J, with 7 bases between. The CDR3 has 14 amino acids. Germline CDR1 MNHEY, CDR2 SMNVEV (reference sequence).

The CDR3: CASSLDRTWGTEAFF. DNA for the CDR3: TGTGCCAGTAGCCTAGACAGGACTTGGGGCACTGAAGCTTTCTTT. The V and J genes are TRBV19 and TRBJ1-1; tentative D call: TRBD1 (6 bases). Trimming took off 6 bases at V and 4 bases at J, with 18 bases between the two ends. This CDR3 region has 15 residues. Germline CDR1 LNHDA, CDR2 SQIVND (reference sequence).

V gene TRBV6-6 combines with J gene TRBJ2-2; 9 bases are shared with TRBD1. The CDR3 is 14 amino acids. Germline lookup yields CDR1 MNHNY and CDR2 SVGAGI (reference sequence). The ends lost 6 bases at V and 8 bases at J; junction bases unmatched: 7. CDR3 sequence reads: CASSLLTGGGELFF. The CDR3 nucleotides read TGTGCCAGCAGCCTTCTGACAGGGGGAGGGGAGCTGTTTTTT.

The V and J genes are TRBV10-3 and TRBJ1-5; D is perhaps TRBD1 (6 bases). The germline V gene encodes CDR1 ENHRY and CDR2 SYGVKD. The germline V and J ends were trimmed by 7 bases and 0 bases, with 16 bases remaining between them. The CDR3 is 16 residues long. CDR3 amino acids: CAITGGAFPSNQPQHF. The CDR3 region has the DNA TGTGCCATCACGGGGGGCGCGTTCCCTAGCAATCAGCCCCAGCATTTT.

CDR3 coding DNA: TGTGCCAGCAGCTTGAGAGGGACACCCGAGTATTTT. Protein product: CASSLRGTPEYF. The chain couples TRBV5-4 to TRBJ2-3; maybe TRBD1 (6 bases). Germline V gene data show CDR1 as SGHNT and CDR2 as YYREEE (reference sequence). This CDR3 spans 12 amino acids. V shed 1 base and J shed 13 bases, with 13 bases lying between them.

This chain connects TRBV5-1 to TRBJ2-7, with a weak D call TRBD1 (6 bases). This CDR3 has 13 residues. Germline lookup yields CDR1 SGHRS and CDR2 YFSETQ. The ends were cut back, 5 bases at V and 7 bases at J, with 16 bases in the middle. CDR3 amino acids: CASSYRAASEQYF. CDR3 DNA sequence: TGCGCCAGCAGTTACAGGGCGGCGAGTGAGCAGTACTTC. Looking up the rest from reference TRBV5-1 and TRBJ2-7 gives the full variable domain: KAGVTQTPRYLIKTRGQQVTLSCSPISGHRSVSWYQQTPGQGLQFLFEYFSETQRNKGNFPGRFSGRQFSNSRSEMNVSTLELGDSALYLCASSYRAASEQYFGPGTRLTVT.

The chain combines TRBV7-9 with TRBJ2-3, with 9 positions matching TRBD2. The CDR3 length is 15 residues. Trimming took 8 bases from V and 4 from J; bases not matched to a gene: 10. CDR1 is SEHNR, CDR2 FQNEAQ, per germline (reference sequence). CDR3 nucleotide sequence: TGTGCCAGCGCCTGGGGACTAGCTAGCGCAGATACGCAGTATTTT. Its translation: CASAWGLASADTQYF.

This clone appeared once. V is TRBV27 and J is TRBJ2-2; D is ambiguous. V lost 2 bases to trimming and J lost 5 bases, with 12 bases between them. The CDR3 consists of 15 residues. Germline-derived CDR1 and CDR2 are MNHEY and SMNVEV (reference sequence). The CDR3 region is CASSLVGVPTGELFF. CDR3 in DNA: TGTGCCAGCAGTTTAGTAGGAGTCCCGACCGGGGAGCTGTTTTTT.

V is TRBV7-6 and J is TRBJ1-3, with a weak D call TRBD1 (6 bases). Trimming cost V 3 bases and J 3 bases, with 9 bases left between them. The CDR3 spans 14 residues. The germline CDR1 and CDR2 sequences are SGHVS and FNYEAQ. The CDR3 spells CASSFSGVGNTIYF. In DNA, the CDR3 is TGTGCCAGCAGCTTCTCAGGGGTTGGAAACACCATATATTTT.

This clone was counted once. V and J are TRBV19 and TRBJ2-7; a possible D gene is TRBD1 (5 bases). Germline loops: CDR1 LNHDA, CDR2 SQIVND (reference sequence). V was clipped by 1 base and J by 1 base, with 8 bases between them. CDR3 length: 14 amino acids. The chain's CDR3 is CASSIGQGSYEQYF. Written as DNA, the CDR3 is TGTGCCAGTAGTATAGGGCAGGGATCCTACGAGCAGTACTTC.

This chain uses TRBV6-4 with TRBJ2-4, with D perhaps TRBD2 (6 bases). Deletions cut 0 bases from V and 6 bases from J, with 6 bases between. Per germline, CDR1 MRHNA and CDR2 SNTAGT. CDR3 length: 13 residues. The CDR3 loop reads CASSDSEGNIQYF. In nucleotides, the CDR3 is TGTGCCAGCAGTGACTCGGAGGGAAACATTCAGTACTTC.

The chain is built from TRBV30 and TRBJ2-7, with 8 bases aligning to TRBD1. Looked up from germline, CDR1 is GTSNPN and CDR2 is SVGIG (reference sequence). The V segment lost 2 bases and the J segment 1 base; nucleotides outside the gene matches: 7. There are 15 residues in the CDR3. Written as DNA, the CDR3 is TGTGCCTGGAGTCAGACAGGGGTGATTTCCTACGAGCAGTACTTC. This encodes CAWSQTGVISYEQYF.

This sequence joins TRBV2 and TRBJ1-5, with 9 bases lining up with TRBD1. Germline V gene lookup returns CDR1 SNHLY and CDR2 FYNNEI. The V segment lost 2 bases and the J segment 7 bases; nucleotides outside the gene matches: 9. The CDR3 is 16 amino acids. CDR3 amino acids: CASSEMGQGFWQPQHF. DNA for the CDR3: TGTGCCAGCAGTGAAATGGGACAGGGCTTTTGGCAGCCCCAGCATTTT.

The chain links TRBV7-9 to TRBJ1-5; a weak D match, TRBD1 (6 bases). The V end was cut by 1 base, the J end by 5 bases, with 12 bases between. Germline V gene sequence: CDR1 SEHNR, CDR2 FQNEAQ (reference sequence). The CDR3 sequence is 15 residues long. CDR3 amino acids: CASSLGRGWDQPQHF. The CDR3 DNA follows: TGTGCCAGCAGCTTAGGCAGGGGATGGGATCAGCCCCAGCATTTT.

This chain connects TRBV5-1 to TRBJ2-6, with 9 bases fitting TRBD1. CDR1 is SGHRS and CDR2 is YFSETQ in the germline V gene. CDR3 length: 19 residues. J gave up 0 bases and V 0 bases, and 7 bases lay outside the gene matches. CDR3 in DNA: TGCGCCAGCAGCTTGGGGGCGGGGACAGGGCCCTCTGGGGCCAACGTCCTGACTTTC. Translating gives CASSLGAGTGPSGANVLTF.

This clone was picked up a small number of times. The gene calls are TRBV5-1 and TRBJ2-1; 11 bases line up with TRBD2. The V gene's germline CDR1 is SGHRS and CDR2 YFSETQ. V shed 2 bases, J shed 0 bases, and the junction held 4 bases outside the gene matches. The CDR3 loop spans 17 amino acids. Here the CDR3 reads CASSLLAGESSYNEQFF. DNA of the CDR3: TGCGCCAGCAGCTTACTAGCGGGAGAAAGCTCCTACAATGAGCAGTTCTTC.

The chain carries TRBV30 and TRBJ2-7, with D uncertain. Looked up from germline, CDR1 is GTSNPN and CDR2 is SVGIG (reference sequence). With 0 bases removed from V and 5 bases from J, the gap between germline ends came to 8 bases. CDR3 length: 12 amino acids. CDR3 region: CAWSVSQNEQYF. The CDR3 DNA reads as TGTGCCTGGAGTGTTTCCCAGAACGAGCAGTACTTC.

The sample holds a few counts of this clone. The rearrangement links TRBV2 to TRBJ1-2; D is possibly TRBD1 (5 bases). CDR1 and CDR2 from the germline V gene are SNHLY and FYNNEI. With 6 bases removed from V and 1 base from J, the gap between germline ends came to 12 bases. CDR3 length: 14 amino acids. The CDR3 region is CASREGSINYGYTF. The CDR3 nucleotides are TGTGCCAGCAGGGAGGGGAGTATTAACTATGGCTACACCTTC.

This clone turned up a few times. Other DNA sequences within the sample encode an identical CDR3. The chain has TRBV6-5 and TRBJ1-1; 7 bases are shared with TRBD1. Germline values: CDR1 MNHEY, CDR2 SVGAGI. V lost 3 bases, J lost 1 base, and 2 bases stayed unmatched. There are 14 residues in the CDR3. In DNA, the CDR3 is TGTGCCAGCAGTTATTACAGGGGGAACACTGAAGCTTTCTTT. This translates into CASSYYRGNTEAFF.